This is a list of T cell receptor beta chains from one sample in a study of blood T cell repertoires in COVID-19. Some clones are missing from TCRdb's copy, which holds only in-frame ones; the method was immunoSEQ multiplex PCR. The sample carries approximately 70,000 clones, about 80% recorded once. The specimen was peripheral blood. The source of these receptors is a human donor in a cohort sampled during active COVID-19. The CDR3 runs from the conserved cysteine through the conserved F or W. Each record gives: D gene, V gene, J gene, CDR3 protein. D genes are given only for firm matches.

>TRBD1|TRBV20-1|TRBJ1-2
CSALDRVGYTF
>.|TRBV10-3|TRBJ1-2
CAISESSINYGYTF
>TRBD1|TRBV7-3|TRBJ2-1
CASSLSHSGQGNNEQFF
>TRBD2|TRBV11-2|TRBJ2-7
CASSSRTSGAPILDEQYF
>TRBD1|TRBV18|TRBJ1-5
CASSPDRGTNQPQHF
>TRBD2|TRBV10-2|TRBJ2-5
CASSDPSGGARETQYF
>.|TRBV14|TRBJ1-2
CASSPLGKDYGYTF
>TRBD1|TRBV2|TRBJ1-2
CATWTGDGGYTF
>TRBD2|TRBV11-2|TRBJ2-1
CASSFTSGTYNEQFF
>TRBD1|TRBV18|TRBJ1-1
CASSPPGQGDTEAFF
>.|TRBV7-8|TRBJ2-7
CASSLVGGGYEQYF
>TRBD2|TRBV9|TRBJ2-1
CASSVAPAGGTSYQFF
>.|TRBV12-3/TRBV12-4|TRBJ2-7
CASSLLSRDEQYF
>.|TRBV6-6|TRBJ1-1
CASSLRTTEAFF
>.|TRBV3-1/TRBV3-2|TRBJ2-7
CATKQGHEQYF
>.|TRBV12-3/TRBV12-4|TRBJ2-2
CASSYSGELFF
>.|TRBV7-2|TRBJ2-7
CASSLVLEQYF
>.|TRBV5-5|TRBJ1-5
CASSSNRGINQPQHF
>.|TRBV9|TRBJ1-3
CASSVEGDLDTIYF
>TRBD1|TRBV5-1|TRBJ1-3
CASSLGDRGNTIYF
>.|TRBV29-1|TRBJ2-5
CSVEDRRSETQYF
>.|TRBV5-1|TRBJ1-5
CASSLRGNQPQHF
>TRBD2|TRBV7-9|TRBJ2-2
CASSSGGTGELFF
>TRBD2|TRBV12-5|TRBJ2-7
CASGLVSVAGRSYEQYF
>TRBD2|TRBV5-1|TRBJ2-7
CASSWRLAGGPNYEQYF
>.|TRBV5-4|TRBJ2-7
CASSLAGSSYEQYF
>.|TRBV4-1|TRBJ1-1
CASSHTGVGGEAFF
>TRBD1|TRBV5-1|TRBJ1-4
CASSRWTGANEKLFF
>TRBD1|TRBV7-2|TRBJ1-2
CASSLGDRERYGYTF
>TRBD2|TRBV5-1|TRBJ2-5
CASSPLAGRETQYF
>.|TRBV7-2|TRBJ2-7
CASSYLAGAAPKYF
>.|TRBV27|TRBJ2-7
CASSLQQGFGEQYF
>TRBD1|TRBV5-4|TRBJ2-7
CASSLAGGAFSEQYF
>.|TRBV3-1/TRBV3-2|TRBJ1-2
CASSHGGGYTF
>TRBD2|TRBV3-1/TRBV3-2|TRBJ2-5
CASSKGTTHQETQYF
>TRBD1|TRBV4-2|TRBJ2-7
CASSQAGPGQGVSYEQYF